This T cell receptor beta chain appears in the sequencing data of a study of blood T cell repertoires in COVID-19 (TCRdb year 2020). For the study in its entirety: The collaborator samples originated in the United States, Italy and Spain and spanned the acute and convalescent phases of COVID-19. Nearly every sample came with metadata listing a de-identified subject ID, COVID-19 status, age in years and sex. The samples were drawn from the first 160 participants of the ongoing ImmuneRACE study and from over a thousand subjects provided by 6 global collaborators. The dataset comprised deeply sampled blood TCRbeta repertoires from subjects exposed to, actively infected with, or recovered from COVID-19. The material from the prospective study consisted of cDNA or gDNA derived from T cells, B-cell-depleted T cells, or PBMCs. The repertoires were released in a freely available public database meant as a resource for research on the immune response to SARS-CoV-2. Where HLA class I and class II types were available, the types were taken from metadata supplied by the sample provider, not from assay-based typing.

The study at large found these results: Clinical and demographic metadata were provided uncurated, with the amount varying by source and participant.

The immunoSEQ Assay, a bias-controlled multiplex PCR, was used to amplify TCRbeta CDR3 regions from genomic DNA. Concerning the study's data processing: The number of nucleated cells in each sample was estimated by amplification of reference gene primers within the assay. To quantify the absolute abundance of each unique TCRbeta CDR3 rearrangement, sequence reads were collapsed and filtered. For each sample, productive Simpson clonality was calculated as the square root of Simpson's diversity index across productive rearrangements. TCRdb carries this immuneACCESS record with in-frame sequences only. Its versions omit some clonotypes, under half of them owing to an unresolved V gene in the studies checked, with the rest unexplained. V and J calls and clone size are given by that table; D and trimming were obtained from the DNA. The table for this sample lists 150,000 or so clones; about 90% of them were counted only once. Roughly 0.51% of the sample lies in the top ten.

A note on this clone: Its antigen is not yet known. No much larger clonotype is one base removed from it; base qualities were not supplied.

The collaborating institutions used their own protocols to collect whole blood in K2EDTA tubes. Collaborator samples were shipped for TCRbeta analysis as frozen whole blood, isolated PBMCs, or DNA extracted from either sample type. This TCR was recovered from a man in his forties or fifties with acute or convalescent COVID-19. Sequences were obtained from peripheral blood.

This receptor has the CDR3 CATSGRGGLQETQYF. In nucleotide form, the sequence is TGTGCCACCAGCGGGAGGGGGGGTCTCCAAGAGACCCAGTACTTC. The rearranged segments are TRBV15 and TRBJ2-5; TRBD2 is a possible D gene, resting on 7 matching bases. The V end loses 5 bases and the J end loses 1 base, and a stretch of 14 bases separates them. The CDR3 numbers 15 residues from cysteine through phenylalanine. The entry retains the CDR3 DNA only, 45 bases that are in frame from base 1. The germline V gene (reference sequence) gives CDR1 as LNHNV and CDR2 as YYDKDF.